These 32 T cell receptor beta chains came from one sample sequenced in a study of graft-versus-host responses after intestinal transplantation. Sequenced by immunoSEQ multiplex PCR; TCRdb stores in-frame clones only, minus some. The sample consists of about 39,000 clones, roughly 95% of them appearing once. Their recognized antigens are unknown. The material sequenced was unstimulated CD8+ T cells sorted from spleen or lymph node cells, taken before transplant. The receptors originated from a human donor who was the organ donor for an intestinal transplant.

V and J are TRBV7-9 and TRBJ1-1; possibly TRBD1 for D (5 bases). CDR1 SEHNR and CDR2 FQNEAQ come from the germline V gene (reference sequence). Trimming took 5 bases from V and 4 from J, leaving 14 bases between them. The CDR3 has 14 residues. CDR3 region: CASSPGTGATEAFF. The CDR3 DNA follows: TGTGCCAGCAGCCCAGGGACGGGCGCCACTGAAGCTTTCTTT. The whole variable domain, filled in from reference TRBV7-9 and TRBJ1-1, reads DTGVSQNPRHKITKRGQNVTFRCDPISEHNRLYWYRQTLGQGPEFLTYFQNEAQLEKSRLLSDRFSAERPKGSFSTLEIQRTEQGDSAMYLCASSPGTGATEAFFGQGTRLTVV.

CDR3 sequence reads: CATSRDSTYEQYF. The DNA for the CDR3 is TGTGCCACCAGCAGAGATAGCACCTACGAGCAGTACTTC. V and J are TRBV15 and TRBJ2-7; D unresolved. CDR1 is LNHNV and CDR2 is YYDKDF in the germline V gene (reference sequence). There are 13 residues in the CDR3. Trimming pared 0 bases from V and 2 bases from J, leaving 5 bases between. Together with reference TRBV15 and TRBJ2-7, the CDR3 gives the full variable domain: DAMVIQNPRYQVTQFGKPVTLSCSQTLNHNVMYWYQQKSSQAPKLLFHYYDKDFNNEADTPDNFQSRRPNTSFCFLDIRSPGLGDTAMYLCATSRDSTYEQYFGPGTRLTVT.

V and J are TRBV4-3 and TRBJ2-3; D tentatively fits TRBD1 or TRBD2 (5 bases each). Germline-derived CDR1 and CDR2 are LGHNA and YSLEER. This CDR3 comprises 16 residues. V was shortened by 0 bases and J by 1 base, with 11 bases between the two germline ends. The CDR3 here is CASSQDLGRGTDTQYF. CDR3 DNA: TGCGCCAGCAGCCAAGATCTGGGGCGGGGCACAGATACGCAGTATTTT.

The chain uses TRBV27 and TRBJ1-6; no clear D gene. With 2 bases removed from V and 7 bases from J, the gap between germline ends came to 12 bases. The CDR3 loop spans 15 amino acids. CDR1 MNHEY and CDR2 SMNVEV come from the germline V gene (reference sequence). The CDR3 loop is CASSLTAGVNSPLHF. The CDR3 bases are TGTGCCAGCAGTTTAACAGCGGGAGTGAATTCACCCCTCCACTTT.

The chain is built from TRBV4-1 and TRBJ1-5; D perhaps matches TRBD1 (5 bases). This CDR3 contains 15 residues. CDR1 and CDR2 from the germline V gene are MGHRA and YSYEKL. The germline V and J ends were trimmed by 5 bases and 0 bases, with 11 bases remaining between them. The DNA of the CDR3 is TGCGCCAGCAGCAGCAGGGTGAATAGCAATCAGCCCCAGCATTTT. Amino acids: CASSSRVNSNQPQHF.

The rearrangement uses TRBV15 and TRBJ2-2; D may be TRBD2 (6 bases). CDR1 is LNHNV, CDR2 YYDKDF, per germline (reference sequence). CDR3 length equals 15 residues. The V end was cut by 0 bases, the J end by 1 base, with 6 bases between. The CDR3 here is CATSREGGNTGELFF. CDR3 bases: TGTGCCACCAGCAGAGAGGGGGGGAACACCGGGGAGCTGTTTTTT.

The chain joins TRBV5-1 to TRBJ2-7; D ambiguous. Per the germline V gene, CDR1 is SGHRS and CDR2 is YFSETQ. The CDR3 loop spans 13 amino acids. V was trimmed by 0 bases and J by 3 bases, leaving 7 bases between them. The CDR3: CASSLVGLYEQYF. CDR3 bases: TGCGCCAGCAGCTTGGTGGGCCTCTACGAGCAGTACTTC.

The chain employs TRBV30 and TRBJ2-2; tentative D call: TRBD2 (6 bases). The length of the CDR3 is 14 residues. V lost 0 bases and J 2 bases, leaving 7 bases between the germline ends. Germline V gene data show CDR1 as GTSNPN and CDR2 as SVGIG (reference sequence). CDR3 coding DNA: TGTGCCTGGAGTGTCGGGAGTAACACCGGGGAGCTGTTTTTT. Translated: CAWSVGSNTGELFF. The full variable domain, in which reference TRBV30 and TRBJ2-2 provide the parts outside the CDR3, is SQTIHQWPATLVQPVGSPLSLECTVEGTSNPNLYWYRQAAGRGLQLLFYSVGIGQISSEVPQNLSASRPQDRQFILSSKKLLLSDSGFYLCAWSVGSNTGELFFGEGSRLTVL.

This chain connects TRBV28 to TRBJ1-2; D unclear. Trimming took off 8 bases at V and 3 bases at J, with 19 bases between the two ends. CDR1 is MDHEN and CDR2 is SYDVKM in the germline V gene. The CDR3 consists of 15 residues. Here the CDR3 reads CASSTYNVPHYGYTF. CDR3 coding DNA: TGTGCCAGCTCTACTTATAACGTCCCACACTATGGCTACACCTTC.

CDR3 in amino acids: CASNERGTDTQYF. CDR3 DNA sequence: TGTGCCAGCAACGAGCGGGGAACAGATACGCAGTATTTT. The rearrangement links TRBV27 to TRBJ2-3, with 7 bases fitting TRBD2. The length of the CDR3 is 13 residues. V gave up 7 bases and J gave up 3 bases; unmatched junction bases: 4. CDR1 is MNHEY and CDR2 is SMNVEV in the germline V gene (reference sequence).

Comments on this clone: Distinct nucleotide sequences in the sample also encode this CDR3. This sequence joins TRBV9 and TRBJ1-6; 11 bases align to TRBD1. J gave up 10 bases and V 0 bases, and 3 bases lay outside the gene matches. CDR3 size: 15 residues. The germline V gene encodes CDR1 SGDLS and CDR2 YYNGEE. This chain's CDR3 is CASSVAGTGGSPLHF. CDR3 nucleotide sequence: TGTGCCAGCAGCGTAGCTGGGACAGGGGGATCACCCCTCCACTTT.

DNA of the CDR3: TGTGCCAGCAGTTGCCACGGAGGGACAGAAATAGTCTACGAGCAGTACTTC. Amino acids: CASSCHGGTEIVYEQYF. The chain links TRBV28 to TRBJ2-7, with D perhaps TRBD1 (7 bases). V was cut by 4 bases and J by 3 bases, with 22 bases left in between. Germline lookup yields CDR1 MDHEN and CDR2 SYDVKM. CDR3 length: 17 amino acids.

This rearrangement joins TRBV4-3 to TRBJ1-2; D is uncertain. Deletions cut 0 bases from V and 6 bases from J, with 14 bases between. Germline CDR1 reads LGHNA; CDR2 reads YSLEER. CDR3 length: 15 amino acids. CDR3 region: CASSQEHGSLDGYTF. The CDR3, as DNA: TGCGCCAGCAGCCAAGAACACGGAAGTCTGGATGGCTACACCTTC.

This clone came up once. This chain uses TRBV4-3 with TRBJ2-1; 8 bases align to TRBD2. The CDR3 sequence is 16 residues long. Germline V gives CDR1 LGHNA, CDR2 YSLEER. Trimming at V came to 3 bases and at J to 4 bases, leaving 8 bases not matched to a gene. The DNA for the CDR3 is TGCGCCAGCAGCCAGGAACTAGCGGCTAGGTACAATGAGCAGTTCTTC. Protein sequence: CASSQELAARYNEQFF.

The rearrangement uses TRBV7-2 and TRBJ2-4; D is unclear. This CDR3 is built from 11 residues. V lost 5 bases, J lost 10 bases, and 9 bases lay in between. The germline V gene has CDR1 SGHTA and CDR2 FQGNSA. The CDR3 nucleotides are TGTGCCAGCAGCCTTTCTCAGATTCAGTACTTC. Its protein product is CASSLSQIQYF.

CDR3 protein: CATSLTGSYGYTF. In DNA, the CDR3 is TGTGCCACCAGCTTGACAGGGTCTTATGGCTACACCTTC. The chain employs TRBV15 and TRBJ1-2; 7 nucleotides agree with TRBD1. Germline V CDR1 and CDR2: LNHNV, YYDKDF (reference sequence). CDR3 size: 13 residues. V lost 5 bases, J lost 5 bases, and 5 bases stayed unmatched.

The gene calls are TRBV4-3 and TRBJ1-2; no clear D gene. The length of the CDR3 is 14 residues. Trimming pared 0 bases from V and 8 bases from J, leaving 13 bases between. The germline gives CDR1 LGHNA, CDR2 YSLEER. DNA for the CDR3: TGCGCCAGCAGCCAAGATGATGCAGGTTACGGCTACACCTTC. Translation gives CASSQDDAGYGYTF.

This chain uses TRBV13 with TRBJ2-7; D is ambiguous. The V and J ends lost 0 bases and 3 bases respectively, with 3 bases between them. The CDR3 totals 12 residues. CDR1 and CDR2 from the germline V gene are PRHDT and FYEKMQ (reference sequence). In DNA, the CDR3 is TGTGCCAGCAGCTTAGGTTACTACGAGCAGTACTTC. Protein: CASSLGYYEQYF.

This clone showed up just once. The chain links TRBV13 to TRBJ2-5, with 14 positions matching TRBD2. The CDR3 consists of 15 residues. CDR1 is PRHDT and CDR2 is FYEKMQ in the germline V gene (reference sequence). The trim removed 4 bases at V and 5 bases at J, leaving 3 bases unmatched. The CDR3 region is CASSWGLAGVETQYF. For the CDR3, the DNA is TGTGCCAGCAGCTGGGGACTAGCGGGGGTTGAGACCCAGTACTTC. Together with reference TRBV13 and TRBJ2-5, the CDR3 gives the full variable domain: AAGVIQSPRHLIKEKRETATLKCYPIPRHDTVYWYQQGPGQDPQFLISFYEKMQSDKGSIPDRFSAQQFSDYHSELNMSSLELGDSALYFCASSWGLAGVETQYFGPGTRLLVL.

The chain links TRBV7-9 to TRBJ1-1, with 8 nucleotides matching TRBD1. The CDR3 is 13 residues long. Germline-derived CDR1 and CDR2 are SEHNR and FQNEAQ (reference sequence). The trim removed 7 bases at V and 1 base at J, leaving 2 bases unmatched. DNA of the CDR3: TGTGCCAGCACGGACAGGGCGAACACTGAAGCTTTCTTT. This sequence encodes CASTDRANTEAFF.

The chain recombines TRBV2 with TRBJ2-7; 7 bases align to TRBD2. V lost 6 bases and J lost 3; bases outside the gene matches: 8. The germline gives CDR1 SNHLY, CDR2 FYNNEI. The CDR3 contains 14 residues. The CDR3 coding sequence is TGTGCCAGCAGGCCCGGACTAGGAAACTACGAGCAGTACTTC. Amino acid sequence: CASRPGLGNYEQYF.

The chain uses TRBV2 and TRBJ1-2, with D unresolved. V lost 6 bases and J 3 bases, leaving 14 bases between the germline ends. The CDR3 length is 14 residues. Per germline, CDR1 SNHLY and CDR2 FYNNEI. The CDR3 DNA reads as TGTGCCAGCAGCCGTAATACGGAAGACTATGGCTACACCTTC. It is translated as CASSRNTEDYGYTF.

The V gene is TRBV7-6, the J gene TRBJ2-7; the D call may be TRBD1 or TRBD2 (5 bases each). Germline loops: CDR1 SGHVS, CDR2 FNYEAQ. Trimming cost V 1 base and J 5 bases, with 15 bases left between them. The CDR3 runs to 15 residues. The CDR3: CASSLEGTSWDEQYF. DNA of the CDR3: TGTGCCAGCAGCTTAGAAGGGACGTCGTGGGACGAGCAGTACTTC.

The rearrangement links TRBV7-9 to TRBJ2-1; 8 bases map to TRBD1. Per germline, CDR1 SEHNR and CDR2 FQNEAQ (reference sequence). J was trimmed by 0 bases and V by 2 bases; bases with no gene match: 6. The CDR3 sequence is 17 residues long. CDR3 bases: TGTGCCAGCAGCTTATCCAGGGGGCCCGACTCCTACAATGAGCAGTTCTTC. The encoded protein is CASSLSRGPDSYNEQFF.

This chain links TRBV7-8 with TRBJ2-1; D not certain. The CDR3 sequence is 16 residues long. V gave up 0 bases and J gave up 5 bases, with 14 bases separating them. Germline-derived CDR1 and CDR2 are SGHVS and FQNEAQ. This CDR3 is CASSLATEGLDNEQFF. The CDR3 DNA reads as TGTGCCAGCAGCTTAGCGACGGAAGGCCTAGACAATGAGCAGTTCTTC.

This clone was detected once. CDR3 nucleotides: TGTGCCAGCAGCCTCACGGGGGGGGGTCGAGATACGCAGTATTTT. Translation: CASSLTGGGRDTQYF. This chain joins TRBV7-9 and TRBJ2-3; 8 bases match TRBD2. The CDR3 has 15 amino acids. The trim removed 5 bases at V and 5 bases at J, leaving 9 bases unmatched. Germline assignment: CDR1 SEHNR and CDR2 FQNEAQ (reference sequence).

CDR3 protein: CASSLGLHEDEQFF. CDR3 sequence (DNA): TGTGCCAGCAGCTTAGGACTACACGAGGATGAGCAGTTCTTC. The V and J genes are TRBV13 and TRBJ2-1; no clear D. V shed 0 bases and J shed 8 bases, with 11 bases lying between them. In germline, CDR1 is PRHDT, CDR2 FYEKMQ (reference sequence). The CDR3 spans 14 residues.

This clone appeared once. This rearrangement joins TRBV15 to TRBJ1-3; D not resolved. The V and J ends lost 4 bases and 4 bases respectively, with 20 bases between them. The length of the CDR3 is 17 residues. Looked up from germline, CDR1 is LNHNV and CDR2 is YYDKDF (reference sequence). The CDR3 nucleotides read TGTGCCACCAGCACCCTTGACGTGGGTCCCGTCGGAAACACCATATATTTT. It is translated as CATSTLDVGPVGNTIYF.

The V and J genes are TRBV6-5 and TRBJ2-3; 9 positions agree with TRBD1. Germline CDR1 is MNHEY and CDR2 is SVGAGI. This CDR3 region has 15 residues. V was pared by 6 bases and J by 2 bases, with 6 bases of the junction left unmatched. DNA for the CDR3: TGTGCCAGCAGGGAGGGGACAGGGCCCACAGATACGCAGTATTTT. Protein product: CASREGTGPTDTQYF.

The chain uses TRBV28 and TRBJ2-7, with D perhaps assigned TRBD1 or TRBD2 (5 bases each). Trimming cost V 4 bases and J 0 bases, with 19 bases left between them. The length of the CDR3 is 17 residues. CDR1 and CDR2 from the germline V gene are MDHEN and SYDVKM. This CDR3 reads CASSSTKSSGPSYEQYF. The CDR3 coding sequence is TGTGCCAGCAGTTCCACAAAATCCTCGGGGCCCTCCTACGAGCAGTACTTC. Complete variable domain (other parts from reference TRBV28 and TRBJ2-7): DVKVTQSSRYLVKRTGEKVFLECVQDMDHENMFWYRQDPGLGLRLIYFSYDVKMKEKGDIPEGYSVSREKKERFSLILESASTNQTSMYLCASSSTKSSGPSYEQYFGPGTRLTVT.

This chain joins TRBV5-6 and TRBJ2-1, with TRBD2 identical over 7 bases. This CDR3 contains 15 residues. V was clipped by 4 bases and J by 4 bases; unmatched bases: 8. CDR1 is SGHDT and CDR2 is YYEEEE in the germline V gene. CDR3 in amino acids: CASSESREGYNEQFF. In DNA form, the CDR3 reads TGTGCCAGCAGCGAATCAAGGGAGGGATACAATGAGCAGTTCTTC.

The rearrangement uses TRBV27 and TRBJ1-6, with D hard to call. The CDR3 loop spans 16 amino acids. Germline CDR1 MNHEY, CDR2 SMNVEV (reference sequence). Trimming cost V 0 bases and J 0 bases, with 6 bases left between them. The CDR3 sequence: CASSLSGFSYNSPLHF. CDR3 coding DNA: TGTGCCAGCAGTTTATCAGGCTTCTCCTATAATTCACCCCTCCACTTT.